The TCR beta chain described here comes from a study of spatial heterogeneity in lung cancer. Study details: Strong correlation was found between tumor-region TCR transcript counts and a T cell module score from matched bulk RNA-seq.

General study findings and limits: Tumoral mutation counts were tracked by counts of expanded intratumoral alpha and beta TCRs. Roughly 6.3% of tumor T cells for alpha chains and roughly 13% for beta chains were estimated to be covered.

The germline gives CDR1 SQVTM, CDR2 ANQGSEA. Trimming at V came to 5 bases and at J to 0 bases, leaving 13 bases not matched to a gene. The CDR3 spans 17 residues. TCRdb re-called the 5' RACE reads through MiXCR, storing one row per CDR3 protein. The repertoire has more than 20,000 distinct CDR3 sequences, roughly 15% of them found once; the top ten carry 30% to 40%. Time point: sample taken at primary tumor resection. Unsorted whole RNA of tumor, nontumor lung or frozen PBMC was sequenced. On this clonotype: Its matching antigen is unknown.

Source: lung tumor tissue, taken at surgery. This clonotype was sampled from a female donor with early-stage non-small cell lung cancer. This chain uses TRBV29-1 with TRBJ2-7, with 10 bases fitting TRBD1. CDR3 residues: CSVSGTGAGRSSYEQYF. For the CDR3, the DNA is TGCAGCGTTTCCGGGACAGGGGCCGGCCGAAGCTCCTACGAGCAGTACTTC.